Each of the 12 T cell receptor beta chains below was sequenced from the same sample in a study of early T cells in non-severe SARS-CoV-2 infection. TCRdb processed the 5' RACE reads anew with MiXCR; each CDR3 protein has one entry. The data contain just over 80,000 distinct CDR3 sequences, about an eighth of them singletons. What was sequenced was whole blood. The receptors come from an adult who was a healthcare worker with PCR-confirmed SARS-CoV-2 infection or an uninfected control (not recorded which).

V is TRBV3-1 and J is TRBJ1-6; the D gene is possibly TRBD1 (5 bases). The V gene's germline CDR1 is LGHDT and CDR2 YNNKEL (reference sequence). The length of the CDR3 is 17 residues. Trimming stripped 0 bases from V and 10 bases from J, with 19 bases between. The CDR3 spells CASSQEARTSVGSPLHF. CDR3 nucleotides: TGTGCCAGCAGCCAAGAAGCTAGGACAAGCGTAGGATCACCCCTCCACTTT.

This chain joins TRBV20-1 and TRBJ2-3; no clear D gene. The CDR3 runs to 13 residues. V lost 0 bases to trimming and J lost 3 bases, with 7 bases between them. CDR1 and CDR2 (germline): DFQATT, SNEGSKA (reference sequence). The DNA of the CDR3 is TGCAGTGCTAGAGATGCCGTGACAGATACGCAGTATTTT. This encodes CSARDAVTDTQYF.

In its sample, this clonotype was seen many times. This chain uses TRBV20-1 with TRBJ1-4, with D unresolved. CDR3 length: 11 amino acids. The V gene's germline CDR1 is DFQATT and CDR2 SNEGSKA (reference sequence). Trimming removed 0 bases at V and 8 bases at J, with 4 bases between. This CDR3 is CSARDREKLFF. For the CDR3, the DNA is TGCAGTGCTAGAGATCGCGAAAAACTGTTTTTT.

The chain joins TRBV20-1 to TRBJ2-7, with 7 bases identical to TRBD2. The V gene's germline CDR1 is DFQATT and CDR2 SNEGSKA (reference sequence). The junction had 6 bases not matched to a gene; V was cut back by 0 bases and J by 4 bases. CDR3 length: 14 amino acids. This CDR3 is CSAREASGKYEQYF. DNA of the CDR3: TGCAGTGCTAGAGAGGCTAGCGGCAAATACGAGCAGTACTTC.

J is TRBJ1-2 and V is TRBV7-2, with 7 bases fitting TRBD1. Trimming at V came to 10 bases and at J to 3 bases, leaving 23 bases not matched to a gene. The CDR3 runs to 18 residues. Germline CDR1 is SGHTA and CDR2 is FQGNSA. The DNA of the CDR3 is TGTGCCACCGACCGGGGACCGATGTCGACAGGGTCCCACTATGGCTACACCTTC. This sequence encodes CATDRGPMSTGSHYGYTF. The complete variable domain, with remaining parts taken from reference TRBV7-2 and TRBJ1-2, reads GAGVSQSPSNKVTEKGKDVELRCDPISGHTALYWYRQSLGQGLEFLIYFQGNSAPDKSGLPSDRFSAERTGGSVSTLTIQRTQQEDSAVYLCATDRGPMSTGSHYGYTFGSGTRLTVV.

At least ten counts were recorded for this clonotype. The V gene is TRBV12-3 or TRBV12-4, the J gene TRBJ2-1; D is possibly TRBD1 or TRBD2 (5 bases each). V was clipped by 3 bases and J by 12 bases, with 12 bases between them. This CDR3 comprises 12 residues. CDR3 region: CASSFRGVGQFF. CDR3 coding DNA: TGTGCCAGCAGTTTTAGAGGGGTTGGGCAGTTCTTC.

This clonotype was seen repeatedly, ten times or more. The rearrangement uses TRBV27 and TRBJ2-5; D possibly corresponds to TRBD1 (6 bases). V was pared by 6 bases and J by 4 bases, with 12 bases between. The CDR3 contains 13 residues. The germline gives CDR1 MNHEY, CDR2 SMNVEV (reference sequence). The CDR3 coding sequence is TGTGCCAGCAGGCTACAGGGAGTAGAGACCCAGTACTTC. Its protein is CASRLQGVETQYF.

V gene TRBV3-1 combines with J gene TRBJ2-7; 8 nucleotides line up with TRBD2. J gave up 2 bases and V 0 bases, and 3 bases lay outside the gene matches. Per the germline V gene, CDR1 is LGHDT and CDR2 is YNNKEL (reference sequence). This CDR3 comprises 15 residues. CDR3: CASSQDAAGAYEQYF. DNA of the CDR3: TGTGCCAGCAGCCAAGATGCAGCGGGGGCCTACGAGCAGTACTTC.

This clonotype was seen many times. The chain links TRBV18 to TRBJ2-3; 11 nucleotides agree with TRBD2. Germline V gives CDR1 KGHSH, CDR2 LQKENI. V shed 5 bases, J shed 4 bases, and the junction held 5 bases outside the gene matches. CDR3 length: 15 residues. The CDR3 loop is CASSGTSGGPDTQYF. Written as DNA, the CDR3 is TGTGCCAGCTCAGGCACTAGCGGGGGACCAGATACGCAGTATTTT.

The chain's CDR3 is CASSPRGGRNNEQFF. The CDR3 nucleotides are TGTGCCAGCAGCCCCCGGGGGGGCAGGAACAATGAGCAGTTCTTC. The chain couples TRBV11-3 to TRBJ2-1; 8 bases fit TRBD2. In germline, CDR1 is SGHNT, CDR2 YENEEA. The V segment lost 5 bases and the J segment 5 bases; nucleotides outside the gene matches: 8. This CDR3 is 15 amino acids long.

The J gene is TRBJ2-7, the V gene TRBV19; 7 positions match TRBD1. The length of the CDR3 is 14 residues. The V segment lost 3 bases and the J segment 5 bases; nucleotides outside the gene matches: 7. The germline V gene has CDR1 LNHDA and CDR2 SQIVND (reference sequence). The CDR3 sequence: CASSIQSQGDEQYF. DNA for the CDR3: TGTGCCAGTAGTATCCAATCTCAGGGGGACGAGCAGTACTTC.

The chain couples TRBV4-3 to TRBJ2-3, with a possible D match to TRBD2 (6 bases). The CDR3 has 15 amino acids. Trimming left V 1 base short and J 2 bases short, with 10 bases between. Per the germline V gene, CDR1 is LGHNA and CDR2 is YSLEER. The CDR3 sequence: CASSQGGANTDTQYF. Written as DNA, the CDR3 is TGCGCCAGCAGCCAAGGCGGGGCGAACACAGATACGCAGTATTTT.